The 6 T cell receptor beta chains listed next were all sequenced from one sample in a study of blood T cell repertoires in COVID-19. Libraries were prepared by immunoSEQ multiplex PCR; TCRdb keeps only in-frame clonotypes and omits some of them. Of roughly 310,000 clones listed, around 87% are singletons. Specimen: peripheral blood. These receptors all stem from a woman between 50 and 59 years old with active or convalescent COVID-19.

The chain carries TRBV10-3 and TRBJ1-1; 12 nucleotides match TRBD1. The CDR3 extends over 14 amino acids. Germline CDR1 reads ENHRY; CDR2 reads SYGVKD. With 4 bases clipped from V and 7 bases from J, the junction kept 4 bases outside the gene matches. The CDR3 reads CAISVGTGGVEAFF. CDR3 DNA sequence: TGTGCCATCAGTGTCGGGACAGGGGGCGTTGAAGCTTTCTTT.

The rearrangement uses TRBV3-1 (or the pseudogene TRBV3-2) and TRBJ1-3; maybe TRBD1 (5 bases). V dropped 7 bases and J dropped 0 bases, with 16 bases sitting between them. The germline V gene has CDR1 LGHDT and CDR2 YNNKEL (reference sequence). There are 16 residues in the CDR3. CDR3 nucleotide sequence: TGTGCCAGCACGCAGGGAAGATTGATCTCTGGAAACACCATATATTTT. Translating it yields CASTQGRLISGNTIYF.

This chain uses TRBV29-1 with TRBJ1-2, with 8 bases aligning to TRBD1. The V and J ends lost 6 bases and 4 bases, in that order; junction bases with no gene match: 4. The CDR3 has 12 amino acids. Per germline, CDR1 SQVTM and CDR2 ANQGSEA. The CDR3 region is CSVADRVYGYTF. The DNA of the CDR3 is TGCAGCGTAGCGGACAGGGTCTATGGCTACACCTTC.

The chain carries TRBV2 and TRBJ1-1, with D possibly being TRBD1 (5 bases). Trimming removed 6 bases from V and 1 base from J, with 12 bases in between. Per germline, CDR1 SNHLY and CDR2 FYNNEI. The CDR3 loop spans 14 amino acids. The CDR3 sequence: CASRVEQANTEAFF. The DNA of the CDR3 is TGTGCCAGCAGGGTAGAACAGGCGAACACTGAAGCTTTCTTT. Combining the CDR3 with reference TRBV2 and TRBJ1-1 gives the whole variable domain EPEVTQTPSHQVTQMGQEVILRCVPISNHLYFYWYRQILGQKVEFLVSFYNNEISEKSEIFDDQFSVERPDGSNFTLKIRSTKLEDSAMYFCASRVEQANTEAFFGQGTRLTVV.

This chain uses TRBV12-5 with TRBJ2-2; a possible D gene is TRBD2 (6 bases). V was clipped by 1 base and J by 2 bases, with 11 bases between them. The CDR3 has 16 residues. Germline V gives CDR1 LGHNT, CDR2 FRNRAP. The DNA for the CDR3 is TGTGCTAGTGGTTTGGCGATCGGGACTAACACCGGGGAGCTGTTTTTT. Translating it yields CASGLAIGTNTGELFF.

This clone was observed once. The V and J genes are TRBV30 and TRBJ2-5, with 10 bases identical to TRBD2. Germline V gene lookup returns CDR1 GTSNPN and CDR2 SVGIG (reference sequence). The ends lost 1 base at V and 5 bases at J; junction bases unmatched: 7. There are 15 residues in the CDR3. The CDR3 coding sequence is TGTGCCTGGAGTGCTAGCGGGAGAGGTGGTGAGACCCAGTACTTC. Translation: CAWSASGRGGETQYF.